This TCR beta chain originates from a study of CD8 T cells in Susac syndrome. Study conclusions and caveats: As the study acknowledged, the number of individuals who were part of its TCR sequencing and HLA analysis was relatively small.

Blood CD8+ and CD4+ T cells underwent high-throughput TCR beta sequencing. The authors negatively isolated CD8+ and CD4+ T cells and FACS-enriched TEMRA cells. Of note for this clonotype: Antigen: not known. One end of the junction is discordant with germline, which a read error may explain.

An amount of RNA that ranged from roughly 0.5 to 1 ug was reverse transcribed with random hexamers. Coverage of TCR beta CDR3 amplification by immunoSEQ multiplex PCR extended to 54 Vbeta and 13 Jbeta. MiXCR, run by TCRdb on the immunoSEQ multiplex PCR reads, gives a single entry per CDR3 protein. The sample has about 150,000 distinct CDR3 sequences; roughly 95% are singletons. The TCR was taken from a human donor with multiple sclerosis. Sequences were obtained from CD8+ T cells from PBMCs.

The DNA for the CDR3 is TGTGCCATCAGTGAGCCTGGAGGACGCGGCTACACCTTC. Translation: CAISEPGGRGYTF. This chain links TRBV12-3 or TRBV12-4 with TRBJ1-2; D gene ambiguous. The CDR3 has 13 residues.